This record looks at one T cell receptor beta chain sequence and its context. Its antigen is as yet unknown. J was trimmed by 5 bases and V by 2 bases; bases with no gene match: 10. Germline CDR1 and CDR2: SGHDN and FVKESK. CDR3 length: 17 residues. The entry originates in a study of PD-1 blockade in classical Hodgkin lymphoma. General study results and limits: Reports indicated that newly diagnosed patients had lower baseline TCR diversity than healthy donors did. The origin of the repertoire differences remains undefined, with disease activity or prior therapy as possible causes.

The sample's time point: newly diagnosed, previously untreated cHL patient sample. Magnetic negative selection purified CD4+ T cells from thawed PBMCs. Researchers used newly diagnosed, untreated classical Hodgkin lymphoma PBMCs for comparison. Generated by immunoSEQ multiplex PCR, the TCRdb table keeps only in-frame clones and is missing some. The sample has about 20,000 clones; around 81% are singletons. V usage is TRBV14 and J usage is TRBJ1-1; 11 nucleotides line up with TRBD1. What was sequenced was CD4+ T cells from blood. The source is a human donor with classical Hodgkin lymphoma. The CDR3 is CASSQQRWGTGGTEAFF. The CDR3 region has the DNA TGTGCCAGCAGCCAACAAAGATGGGGGACAGGGGGGACTGAAGCTTTCTTT.